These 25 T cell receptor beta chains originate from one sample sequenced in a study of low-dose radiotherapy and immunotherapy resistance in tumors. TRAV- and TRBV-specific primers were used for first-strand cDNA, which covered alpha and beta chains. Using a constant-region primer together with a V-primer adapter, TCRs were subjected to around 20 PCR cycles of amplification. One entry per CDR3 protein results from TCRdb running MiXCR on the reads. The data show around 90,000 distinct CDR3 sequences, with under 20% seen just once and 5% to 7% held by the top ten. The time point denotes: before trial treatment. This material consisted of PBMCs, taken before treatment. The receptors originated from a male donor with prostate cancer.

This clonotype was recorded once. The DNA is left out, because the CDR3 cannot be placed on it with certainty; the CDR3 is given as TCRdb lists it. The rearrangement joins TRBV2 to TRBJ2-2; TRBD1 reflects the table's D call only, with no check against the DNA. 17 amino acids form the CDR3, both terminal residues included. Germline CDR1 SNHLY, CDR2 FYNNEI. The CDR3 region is CATDNPDRIDTGELFFF.

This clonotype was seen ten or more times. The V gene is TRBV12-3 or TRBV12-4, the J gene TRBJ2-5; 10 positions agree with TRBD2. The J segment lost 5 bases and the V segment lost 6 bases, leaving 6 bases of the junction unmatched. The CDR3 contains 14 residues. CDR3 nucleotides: TGTGCCAGCAGCAAGCGGGGGGGCCCCGAGACCCAGTACTTC. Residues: CASSKRGGPETQYF.

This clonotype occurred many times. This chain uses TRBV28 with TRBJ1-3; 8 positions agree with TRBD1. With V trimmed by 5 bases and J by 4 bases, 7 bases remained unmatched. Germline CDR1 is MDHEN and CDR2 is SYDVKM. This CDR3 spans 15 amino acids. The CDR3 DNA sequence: TGTGCCAGCAGTCGACCGACAGGGGTCGGAAACACCATATATTTT. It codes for CASSRPTGVGNTIYF.

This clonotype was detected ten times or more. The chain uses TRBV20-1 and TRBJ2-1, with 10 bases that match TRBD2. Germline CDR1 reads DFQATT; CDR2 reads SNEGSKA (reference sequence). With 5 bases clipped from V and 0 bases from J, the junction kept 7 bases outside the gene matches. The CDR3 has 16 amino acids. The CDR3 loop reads CSAGGSSGGSYNEQFF. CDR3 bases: TGCAGTGCTGGGGGGTCTAGCGGGGGCTCCTACAATGAGCAGTTCTTC.

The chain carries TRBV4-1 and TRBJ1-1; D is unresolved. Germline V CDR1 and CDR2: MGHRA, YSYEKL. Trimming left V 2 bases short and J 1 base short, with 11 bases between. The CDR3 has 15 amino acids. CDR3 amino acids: CASSQLGQWNTEAFF. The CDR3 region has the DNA TGCGCCAGCAGCCAACTGGGCCAGTGGAACACTGAAGCTTTCTTT.

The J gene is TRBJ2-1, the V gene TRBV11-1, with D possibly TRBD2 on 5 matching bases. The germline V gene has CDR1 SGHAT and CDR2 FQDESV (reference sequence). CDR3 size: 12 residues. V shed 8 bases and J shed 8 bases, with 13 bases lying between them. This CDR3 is CASRGRSDEQFF. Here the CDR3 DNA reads TGTGCCAGCCGGGGAAGGAGTGATGAGCAGTTCTTC. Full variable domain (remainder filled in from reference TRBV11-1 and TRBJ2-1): EAEVAQSPRYKITEKSQAVAFWCDPISGHATLYWYRQILGQGPELLVQFQDESVVDDSQLPKDRFSAERLKGVDSTLKIQPAELGDSAMYLCASRGRSDEQFFGPGTRLTVL.

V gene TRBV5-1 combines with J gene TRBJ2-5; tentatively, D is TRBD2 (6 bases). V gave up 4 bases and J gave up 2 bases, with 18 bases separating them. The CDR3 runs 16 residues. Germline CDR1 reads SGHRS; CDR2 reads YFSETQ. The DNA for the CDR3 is TGCGCCAGCAGCAGGGACCAAGGAGGGGCTCAAGAGACCCAGTACTTC. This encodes CASSRDQGGAQETQYF.

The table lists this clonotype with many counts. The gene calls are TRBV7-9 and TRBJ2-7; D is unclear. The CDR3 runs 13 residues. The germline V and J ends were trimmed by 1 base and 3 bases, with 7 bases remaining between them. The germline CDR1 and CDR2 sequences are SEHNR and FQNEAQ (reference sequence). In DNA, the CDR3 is TGTGCCAGCAGCTTAGGGTCAATCTACGAGCAGTACTTC. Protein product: CASSLGSIYEQYF.

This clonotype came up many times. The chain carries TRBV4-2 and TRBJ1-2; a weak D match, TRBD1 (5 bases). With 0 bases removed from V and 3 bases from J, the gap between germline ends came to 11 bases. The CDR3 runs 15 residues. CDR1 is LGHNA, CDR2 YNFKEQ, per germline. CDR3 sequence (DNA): TGTGCCAGCAGCCAAGAACCTACGGGACACTATGGCTACACCTTC. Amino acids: CASSQEPTGHYGYTF.

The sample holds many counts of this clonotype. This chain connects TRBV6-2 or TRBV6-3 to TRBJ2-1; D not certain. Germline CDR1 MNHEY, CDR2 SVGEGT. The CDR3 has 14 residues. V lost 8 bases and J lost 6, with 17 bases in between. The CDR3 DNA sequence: TGTGCCAGCGGTACCCGGGCCCTACTCAATGAGCAGTTCTTC. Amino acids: CASGTRALLNEQFF.

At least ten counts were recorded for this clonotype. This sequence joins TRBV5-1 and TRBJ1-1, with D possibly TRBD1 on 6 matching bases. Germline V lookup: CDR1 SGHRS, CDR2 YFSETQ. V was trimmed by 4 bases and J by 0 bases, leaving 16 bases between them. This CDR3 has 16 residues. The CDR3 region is CASSKDRGGMNTEAFF. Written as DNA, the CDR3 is TGCGCCAGCAGCAAAGATAGGGGGGGCATGAACACTGAAGCTTTCTTT.

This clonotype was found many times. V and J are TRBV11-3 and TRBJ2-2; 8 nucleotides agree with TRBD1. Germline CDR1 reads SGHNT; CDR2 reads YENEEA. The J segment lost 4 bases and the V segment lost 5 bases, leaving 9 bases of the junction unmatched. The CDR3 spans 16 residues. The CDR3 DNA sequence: TGTGCCAGCAGCCCTAGACCCGGACAGGGCACCGGGGAGCTGTTTTTT. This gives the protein CASSPRPGQGTGELFF.

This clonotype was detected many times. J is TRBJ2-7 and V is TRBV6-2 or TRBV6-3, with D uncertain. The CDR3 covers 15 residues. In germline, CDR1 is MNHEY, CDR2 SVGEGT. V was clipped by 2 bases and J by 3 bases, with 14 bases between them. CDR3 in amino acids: CASSYPGSLHYEQYF. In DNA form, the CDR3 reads TGTGCCAGCAGTTACCCCGGGTCGCTACACTACGAGCAGTACTTC.

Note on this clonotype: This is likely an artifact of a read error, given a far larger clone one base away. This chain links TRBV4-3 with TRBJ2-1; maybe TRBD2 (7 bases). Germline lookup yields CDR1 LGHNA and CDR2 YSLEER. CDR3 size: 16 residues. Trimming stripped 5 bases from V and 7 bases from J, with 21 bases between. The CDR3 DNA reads TGCGCCAGCAGCTTTACGAGGGGGAGGGATGGTAATGAGCAGTTCTTC. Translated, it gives CASSFTRGRDGNEQFF.

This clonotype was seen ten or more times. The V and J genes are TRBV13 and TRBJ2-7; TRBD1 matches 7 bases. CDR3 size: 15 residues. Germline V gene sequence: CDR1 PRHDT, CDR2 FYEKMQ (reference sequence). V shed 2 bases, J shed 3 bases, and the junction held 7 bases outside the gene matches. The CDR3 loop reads CASSLPPPGGYEQYF. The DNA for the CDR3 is TGTGCCAGCAGCTTACCACCACCAGGGGGCTACGAGCAGTACTTC.

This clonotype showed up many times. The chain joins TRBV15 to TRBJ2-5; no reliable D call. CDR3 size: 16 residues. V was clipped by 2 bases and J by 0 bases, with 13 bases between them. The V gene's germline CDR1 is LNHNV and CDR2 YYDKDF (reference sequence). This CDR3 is CATSRLSARYQETQYF. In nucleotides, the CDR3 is TGTGCCACCAGCAGACTCTCGGCCCGGTACCAAGAGACCCAGTACTTC.

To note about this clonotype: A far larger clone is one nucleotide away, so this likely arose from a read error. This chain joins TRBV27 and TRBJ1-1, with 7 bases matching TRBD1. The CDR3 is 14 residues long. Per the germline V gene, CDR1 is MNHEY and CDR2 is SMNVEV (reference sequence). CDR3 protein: CTSSPQDRRTEAFF. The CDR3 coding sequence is TGTACCAGCAGTCCGCAGGACAGGAGGACTGAAGCTTTCTTT.

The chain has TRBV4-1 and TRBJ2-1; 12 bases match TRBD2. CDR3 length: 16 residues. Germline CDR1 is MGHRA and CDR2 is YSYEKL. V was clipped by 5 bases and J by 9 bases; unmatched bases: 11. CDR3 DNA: TGCGCCAGCAGCGTTAGACTAGCGGGGGAGTCGTTTGAGCAGTTCTTC. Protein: CASSVRLAGESFEQFF.

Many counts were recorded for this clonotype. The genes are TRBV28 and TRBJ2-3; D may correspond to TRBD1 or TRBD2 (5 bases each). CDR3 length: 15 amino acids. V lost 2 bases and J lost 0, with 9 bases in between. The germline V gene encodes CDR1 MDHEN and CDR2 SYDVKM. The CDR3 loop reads CASSLIGGSTDTQYF. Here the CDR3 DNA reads TGTGCCAGCAGTTTAATTGGGGGTAGCACAGATACGCAGTATTTT.

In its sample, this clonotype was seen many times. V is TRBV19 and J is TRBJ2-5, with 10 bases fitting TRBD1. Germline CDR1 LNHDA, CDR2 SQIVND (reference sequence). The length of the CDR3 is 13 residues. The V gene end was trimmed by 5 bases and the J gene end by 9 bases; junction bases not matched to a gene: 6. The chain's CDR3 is CASSPGQGRAQYF. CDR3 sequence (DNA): TGTGCCAGTAGTCCGGGACAGGGGAGGGCCCAGTACTTC.

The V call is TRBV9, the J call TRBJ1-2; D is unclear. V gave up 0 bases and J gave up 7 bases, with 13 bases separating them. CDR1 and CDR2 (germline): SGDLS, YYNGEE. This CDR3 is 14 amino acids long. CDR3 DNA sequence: TGTGCCAGCAGCGTAGAGGAGGGTACGGGTGGCTACACCTTC. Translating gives CASSVEEGTGGYTF.

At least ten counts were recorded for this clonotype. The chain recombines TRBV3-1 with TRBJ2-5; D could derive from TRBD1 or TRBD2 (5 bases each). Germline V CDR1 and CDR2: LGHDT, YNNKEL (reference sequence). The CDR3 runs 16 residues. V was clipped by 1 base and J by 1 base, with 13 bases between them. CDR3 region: CASSQGQGPIQETQYF. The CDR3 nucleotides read TGTGCCAGCAGCCAAGGCCAGGGACCGATCCAAGAGACCCAGTACTTC.

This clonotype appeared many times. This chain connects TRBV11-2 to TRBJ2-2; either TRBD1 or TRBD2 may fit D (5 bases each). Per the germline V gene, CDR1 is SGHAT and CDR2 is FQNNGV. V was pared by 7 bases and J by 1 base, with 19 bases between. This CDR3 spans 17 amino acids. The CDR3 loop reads CASTNNRGAGNTGELFF. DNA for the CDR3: TGTGCCAGCACCAACAACCGAGGGGCGGGGAACACCGGGGAGCTGTTTTTT.

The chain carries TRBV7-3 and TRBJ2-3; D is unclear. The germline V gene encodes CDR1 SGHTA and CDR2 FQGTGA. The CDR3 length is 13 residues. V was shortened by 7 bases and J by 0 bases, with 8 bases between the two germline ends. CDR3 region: CASNEISTDTQYF. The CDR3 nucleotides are TGTGCCAGCAACGAAATTAGCACAGATACGCAGTATTTT.

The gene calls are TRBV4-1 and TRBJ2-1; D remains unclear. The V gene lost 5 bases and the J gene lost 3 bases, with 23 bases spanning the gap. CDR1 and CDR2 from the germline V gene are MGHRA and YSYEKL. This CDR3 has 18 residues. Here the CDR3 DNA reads TGCGCCAGCAGCGAAACGGGCCTAGACGGTTTGAGCTACAATGAGCAGTTCTTC. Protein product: CASSETGLDGLSYNEQFF.